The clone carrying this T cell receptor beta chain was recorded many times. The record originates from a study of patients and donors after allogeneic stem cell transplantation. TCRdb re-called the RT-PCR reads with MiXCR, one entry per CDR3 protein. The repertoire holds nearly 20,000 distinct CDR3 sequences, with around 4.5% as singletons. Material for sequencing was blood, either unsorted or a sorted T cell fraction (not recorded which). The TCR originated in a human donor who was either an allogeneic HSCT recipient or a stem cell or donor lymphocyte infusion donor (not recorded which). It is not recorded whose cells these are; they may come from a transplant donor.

The CDR3 is CASSLYSRTVNGYTF. DNA for the CDR3: TGTGCCAGCAGTTTATATTCCCGGACAGTGAATGGCTACACCTTC. The rearrangement uses TRBV27 and TRBJ1-2, with a tentative D call TRBD1 (6 bases). The CDR3 has 15 residues. Per germline, CDR1 MNHEY and CDR2 SMNVEV (reference sequence). V was trimmed by 1 base and J by 6 bases, leaving 15 bases between them.